The source of this T cell receptor beta chain is a study of OX40 agonist ivuxolimab in advanced cancers. General observations from the study: Antigen targets of the expanded peripheral T cells went undetermined. Partial responders at 0.1-3.0 mg/kg showed near-lowest clonal expansion. Dose levels from 0.1 to 3.0 mg/kg saw CD4+ and CD8+ blood T cells expand clonally by week 6.

Autoimmune disease history or systemic immunosuppression excluded patients. Note on this clone: The target antigen is unknown.

Produced via immunoSEQ multiplex PCR; TCRdb's table is partial and in-frame only. The repertoire holds 60,000 to 90,000 clones, around 82% seen once, with about 0.71% in the top ten. V was clipped by 0 bases and J by 5 bases; unmatched bases: 5. The V gene's germline CDR1 is SGHKS and CDR2 YYEKEE (reference sequence). This CDR3 is 15 amino acids long. The origin of this receptor is an adult with an advanced solid tumor such as melanoma, head and neck, liver or kidney cancer. The source was CD4+ or CD8+ T cells sorted from blood, collected in a trial of the OX40 agonist ivuxolimab. The gene calls are TRBV5-5 and TRBJ2-5; 9 bases are a match to TRBD2. As DNA, the CDR3 is TGTGCCAGCAGCTTGGCGCTAGCGGGGTGGGAGACCCAGTACTTC. Translation: CASSLALAGWETQYF.